This T cell receptor beta chain was retrieved from a study of response to subunit inactivated influenza vaccine. Study results and caveats: Each seasonal flu vaccination may recruit only limited new T cells, authors suggested.

MiXCR, applied by TCRdb to the RT-PCR reads, yields one record per CDR3 protein. The sample carries roughly 500,000 distinct CDR3 sequences, 15% to 20% recorded once. This clonotype has just a few counts. Its antigen is still unknown. The sequences come from CD4+ T cells sorted from PBMCs, collected less than 25 months after vaccination. This TCR came from a man aged 50 to 69 who received an inactivated influenza vaccine.

Here the CDR3 DNA reads TGCGCCAGCAGCGCCGCTAGCGGGAGGTCAGATACGCAGTATTTT. It codes for CASSAASGRSDTQYF. The chain uses TRBV5-1 and TRBJ2-3; 11 bases are shared with TRBD2. Germline V gene sequence: CDR1 SGHRS, CDR2 YFSETQ. The CDR3 is made up of 15 amino acids. Unmatched junction bases numbered 5, after V lost 4 bases and J lost 4 bases.